This T cell receptor beta chain was sequenced for a study of cytomegalovirus exposure and HLA in healthy donors. In the PCR, 60 Vbeta and 13 Jbeta primers were used. Assay used: immunoSEQ multiplex PCR; TCRdb lists only in-frame clones, some missing. The data show roughly 140,000 clones, approximately 77% seen once. On this clone: What it binds is unknown.

Germline values: CDR1 LNHDA, CDR2 SQIVND (reference sequence). The CDR3 length is 12 residues. V lost 8 bases and J 3 bases, leaving 10 bases between the germline ends. Findings and limits, study-wide: Only CMV serostatus was available as immune exposure information. By HLA locus, TCR association rates varied in a later analysis, with DRB1 showing the most and HLA-C the fewest.

The chain couples TRBV19 to TRBJ1-2; D unclear. The source material was PBMCs. The sequence was obtained from a woman in her fifties or sixties in good health and CMV-seronegative. The CDR3 nucleotides are TGTGCCAGTCGGGTCGGGGACTATGGCTACACCTTC. This sequence encodes CASRVGDYGYTF.